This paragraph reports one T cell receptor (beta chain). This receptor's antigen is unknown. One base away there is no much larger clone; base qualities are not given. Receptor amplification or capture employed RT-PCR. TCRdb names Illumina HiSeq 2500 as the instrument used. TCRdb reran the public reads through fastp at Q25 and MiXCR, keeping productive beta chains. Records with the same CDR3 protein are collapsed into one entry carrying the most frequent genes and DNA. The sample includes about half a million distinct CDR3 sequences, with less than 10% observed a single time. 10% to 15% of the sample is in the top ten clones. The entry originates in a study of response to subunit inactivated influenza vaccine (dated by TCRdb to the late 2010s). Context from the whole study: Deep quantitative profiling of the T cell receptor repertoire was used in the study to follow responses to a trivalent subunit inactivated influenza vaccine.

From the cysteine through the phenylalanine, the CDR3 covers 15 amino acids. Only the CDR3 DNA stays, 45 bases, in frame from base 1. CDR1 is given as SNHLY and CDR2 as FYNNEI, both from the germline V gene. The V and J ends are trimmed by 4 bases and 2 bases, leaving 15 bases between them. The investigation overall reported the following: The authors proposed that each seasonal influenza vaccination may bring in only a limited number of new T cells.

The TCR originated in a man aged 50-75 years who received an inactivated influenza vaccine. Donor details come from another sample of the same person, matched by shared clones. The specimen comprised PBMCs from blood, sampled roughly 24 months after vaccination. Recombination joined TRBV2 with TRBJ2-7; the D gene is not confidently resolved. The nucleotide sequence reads TGTGCCAGCAGTGGGCAGACGCCTCACGCCTACGAGCAGTACTTC. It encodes CASSGQTPHAYEQYF. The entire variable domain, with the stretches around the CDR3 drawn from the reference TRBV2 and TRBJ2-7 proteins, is EPEVTQTPSHQVTQMGQEVILRCVPISNHLYFYWYRQILGQKVEFLVSFYNNEISEKSEIFDDQFSVERPDGSNFTLKIRSTKLEDSAMYFCASSGQTPHAYEQYFGPGTRLTVT.